The following is a T cell receptor beta chain sequence with its context. What it recognizes is unknown. This sample stems from a study of T-cell reconstitution after alpha-beta-depleted transplantation in children. Researchers prepared the TCRbeta library using unique molecular identifiers, the study reports. TCRdb re-analysed the PCR reads in MiXCR, keeping a single row per CDR3 protein. The sample carries 800,000 to 1,000,000 distinct CDR3 sequences, under 30% recorded once. Study-wide findings and caveats: Newly produced T cells mostly provided counts and TCRbeta diversity after one year, as hyperexpanded clones declined. The study reportedly traced alpha-beta T cells about two months after transplant to several hundred expanded graft clones. High day-60 TCRbeta diversity in some patients came from surviving recipient T cells and thymic progenitors.

Sequenced here: PBMCs, mostly from graft donor cells, sampled 360 days after TCRalphabeta/CD19-depleted stem cell transplant. The sequence derives from a boy younger than two who had a stem cell transplant for SCID, so the T cells may come from the graft donor.

The CDR3 spells CSVEGPWGETQYF. CDR3 sequence (DNA): TGCAGCGTTGAAGGCCCCTGGGGAGAGACCCAGTACTTC. This chain connects TRBV29-1 to TRBJ2-5; D remains unclear. Trimming took 1 base from V and 4 from J, leaving 10 bases between them. Germline V gene sequence: CDR1 SQVTM, CDR2 ANQGSEA. The CDR3 consists of 13 residues.